Listed here are 20 T cell receptor beta chains from one sample, sequenced in a study of intratumoral heterogeneity in liver cancer. Libraries were prepared by immunoSEQ multiplex PCR; TCRdb keeps only in-frame clonotypes and omits some of them. This table has 5,500 to 7,000 clones, 60% to 75% appearing once. Tumour samples came from separate, distinct regions of the hepatocellular carcinoma nodule. Sequences were derived from tumor tissue, sampled before any cancer treatment. The receptors shown here come from a woman between 70 and 85 years old with hepatocellular carcinoma.

V gene TRBV29-1 combines with J gene TRBJ1-1, with 7 positions matching TRBD1. CDR3 length: 13 residues. The ends lost 7 bases at V and 0 bases at J; junction bases unmatched: 5. The germline V gene encodes CDR1 SQVTM and CDR2 ANQGSEA. DNA of the CDR3: TGCAGCGGGCGACAGGGCCTGAACACTGAAGCTTTCTTT. Translation: CSGRQGLNTEAFF.

The gene calls are TRBV6-5 and TRBJ1-1; 7 bases map to TRBD1. The germline V gene encodes CDR1 MNHEY and CDR2 SVGAGI. Unmatched junction bases numbered 8, after V lost 7 bases and J lost 3 bases. This CDR3 region has 14 residues. Here the CDR3 DNA reads TGTGCCAGCACATTCAACAGGGGCCACACTGAAGCTTTCTTT. Its translation: CASTFNRGHTEAFF.

This sequence joins TRBV5-6 and TRBJ2-5; 7 bases are shared with TRBD1. CDR3 length: 15 amino acids. The germline CDR1 and CDR2 sequences are SGHDT and YYEEEE. V was pared by 0 bases and J by 4 bases, with 6 bases of the junction left unmatched. CDR3: CASSLETGSLETQYF. The CDR3 DNA follows: TGTGCCAGCAGCTTGGAGACAGGGTCGTTAGAGACCCAGTACTTC. The variable domain in full, with the rest retrieved from reference TRBV5-6 and TRBJ2-5, is DAGVTQSPTHLIKTRGQQVTLRCSPKSGHDTVSWYQQALGQGPQFIFQYYEEEERQRGNFPDRFSGHQFPNYSSELNVNALLLGDSALYLCASSLETGSLETQYFGPGTRLLVL.

This chain connects TRBV5-4 to TRBJ2-1; weak D call: TRBD1 (5 bases). The germline V and J ends were trimmed by 1 base and 5 bases, with 13 bases remaining between them. Germline CDR1 SGHNT, CDR2 YYREEE (reference sequence). This CDR3 spans 15 amino acids. CDR3 nucleotides: TGTGCCAGCAGCTTGAAAGGGGTATCCAACAATGAGCAGTTCTTC. This gives the protein CASSLKGVSNNEQFF. Drawing the rest from reference TRBV5-4 and TRBJ2-1, the complete variable domain is ETGVTQSPTHLIKTRGQQVTLRCSSQSGHNTVSWYQQALGQGPQFIFQYYREEENGRGNFPPRFSGLQFPNYSSELNVNALELDDSALYLCASSLKGVSNNEQFFGPGTRLTVL.

The chain combines TRBV9 with TRBJ2-2; D ambiguous. The germline V gene encodes CDR1 SGDLS and CDR2 YYNGEE. There are 16 residues in the CDR3. V was pared by 4 bases and J by 7 bases, with 20 bases between. As DNA, the CDR3 is TGTGCCAGCAGCCTCCCCGCATCTCCAGAGTTCGGGGAGCTGTTTTTT. This codes for CASSLPASPEFGELFF.

The J gene is TRBJ2-4, the V gene TRBV11-3; D perhaps matches TRBD1 (5 bases). Germline V gene sequence: CDR1 SGHNT, CDR2 YENEEA. Trimming removed 0 bases at V and 0 bases at J, with 12 bases between. This CDR3 region has 17 residues. In DNA form, the CDR3 reads TGTGCCAGCAGCTTAGATCAATCAGGGATAGCCAAAAACATTCAGTACTTC. This sequence encodes CASSLDQSGIAKNIQYF.

The V gene is TRBV5-1, the J gene TRBJ2-5; no definite D call. The CDR3 loop spans 14 amino acids. Germline V gives CDR1 SGHRS, CDR2 YFSETQ. Trimming pared 0 bases from V and 4 bases from J, leaving 10 bases between. CDR3 protein: CASSLVSARETQYF. The CDR3 DNA follows: TGCGCCAGCAGCTTGGTCAGCGCCAGAGAGACCCAGTACTTC.

A single count supports this clone. Other nucleotide sequences in the sample specify the same CDR3. V and J are TRBV27 and TRBJ2-7; 7 nucleotides agree with TRBD2. Germline CDR1 MNHEY, CDR2 SMNVEV (reference sequence). The V gene end was trimmed by 0 bases and the J gene end by 6 bases; junction bases not matched to a gene: 8. The CDR3 has 15 amino acids. CDR3 coding DNA: TGTGCCAGCAGTTTATCTGGGGGGTCGGGGGGCGAGCAGTACTTC. Its protein product is CASSLSGGSGGEQYF.

J is TRBJ2-3 and V is TRBV2; tentatively, D is TRBD2 (5 bases). Trimming stripped 3 bases from V and 7 bases from J, with 11 bases between. Germline CDR1 reads SNHLY; CDR2 reads FYNNEI. CDR3 length equals 13 residues. In nucleotides, the CDR3 is TGTGCCAGCAGTGAGGACTCCCATTATACGCAGTATTTT. Translated, it gives CASSEDSHYTQYF. The full variable domain, its missing parts supplied by reference TRBV2 and TRBJ2-3, is EPEVTQTPSHQVTQMGQEVILRCVPISNHLYFYWYRQILGQKVEFLVSFYNNEISEKSEIFDDQFSVERPDGSNFTLKIRSTKLEDSAMYFCASSEDSHYTQYFGPGTRLTVL.

This clone was detected once. The chain joins TRBV6-4 to TRBJ2-3; D unclear. V dropped 3 bases and J dropped 1 base, with 5 bases sitting between them. The CDR3 consists of 13 residues. Germline-derived CDR1 and CDR2 are MRHNA and SNTAGT. Here the CDR3 reads CASSEDRTDTQYF. The CDR3 bases are TGTGCCAGCAGTGAAGATCGCACAGATACGCAGTATTTT.

V usage is TRBV27 and J usage is TRBJ2-7; TRBD2 matches 8 bases. The germline CDR1 and CDR2 sequences are MNHEY and SMNVEV (reference sequence). The V segment lost 6 bases and the J segment 3 bases; nucleotides outside the gene matches: 4. The length of the CDR3 is 13 residues. DNA of the CDR3: TGTGCCAGCAGACTAGCGGCATACTACGAGCAGTACTTC. Amino acid sequence: CASRLAAYYEQYF.

The J gene is TRBJ2-1, the V gene TRBV29-1; TRBD2 might be the D (6 bases). The ends were cut back, 1 base at V and 9 bases at J, with 16 bases in the middle. The CDR3 consists of 14 residues. Germline V CDR1 and CDR2: SQVTM, ANQGSEA. The chain's CDR3 is CSVEVSEGLSEQFF. CDR3 DNA: TGCAGCGTTGAAGTATCGGAGGGGCTCAGTGAGCAGTTCTTC.

The chain employs TRBV28 and TRBJ2-1; TRBD1 matches at 9 bases. J lost 2 bases, V lost 4 bases, and 6 bases had no gene match. The CDR3 sequence is 16 residues long. Germline CDR1 MDHEN, CDR2 SYDVKM. The CDR3 nucleotides read TGTGCCAGCAGTTCGATCGACAGGGGGGCCTACAATGAGCAGTTCTTC. The encoded protein is CASSSIDRGAYNEQFF.

Within the sample, this clone is medium-sized. The chain combines TRBV14 with TRBJ1-5, with TRBD1 identical over 7 bases. Germline values: CDR1 SGHDN, CDR2 FVKESK. The CDR3 is 13 amino acids. Trimming cost V 6 bases and J 4 bases; bases outside gene matches: 3. For the CDR3, the DNA is TGTGCCAGCAGTGACAGGGATAATCAGCCCCAGCATTTT. Its protein is CASSDRDNQPQHF.

The CDR3 sequence: CATSRGGVRNEQFF. The CDR3 DNA reads TGTGCCACCAGCAGAGGGGGGGTGAGAAATGAGCAGTTCTTC. The genes are TRBV15 and TRBJ2-1; D might be TRBD2 (6 bases). The CDR3 contains 14 residues. CDR1 is LNHNV and CDR2 is YYDKDF in the germline V gene (reference sequence). The V end lost 1 base, the J end lost 7 bases, and 11 bases lay between the germline ends.

The genes are TRBV30 and TRBJ2-7, with 9 bases identical to TRBD2. The junction had 10 bases not matched to a gene; V was cut back by 1 base and J by 6 bases. Germline V lookup: CDR1 GTSNPN, CDR2 SVGIG (reference sequence). The CDR3 extends over 15 amino acids. In DNA form, the CDR3 reads TGTGCCTGGAGTGGCCCTCAGACTAGCGGCGGCGAGCAGTACTTC. This sequence encodes CAWSGPQTSGGEQYF.

The chain links TRBV9 to TRBJ1-6; TRBD1 matches 7 bases. V lost 2 bases to trimming and J lost 4 bases; unmatched junction nucleotides: 0. The CDR3 sequence is 14 residues long. Germline CDR1 and CDR2: SGDLS and YYNGEE. In nucleotides, the CDR3 is TGTGCCAGCAGCGTCAGGGGGTATAATTCACCCCTCCACTTT. Protein sequence: CASSVRGYNSPLHF.

Judged by abundance, this clone is medium-sized. The V and J genes are TRBV7-9 and TRBJ2-4, with 8 bases that match TRBD2. The CDR3 has 18 amino acids. Looked up from germline, CDR1 is SEHNR and CDR2 is FQNEAQ (reference sequence). V lost 3 bases and J lost 0; bases outside the gene matches: 10. The CDR3 loop is CASSFAGTSQTAKNIQYF. The DNA for the CDR3 is TGTGCCAGCAGCTTTGCCGGGACTAGTCAAACAGCCAAAAACATTCAGTACTTC.

This clone was found once. The J gene is TRBJ1-1, the V gene TRBV28, with D possibly being TRBD1 (5 bases). V lost 6 bases and J lost 0, with 23 bases in between. The germline V gene has CDR1 MDHEN and CDR2 SYDVKM. The CDR3 spans 18 residues. The CDR3 DNA is TGTGCCAGCAGCCCCGGCATAATTAGGGACGGACTGAACACTGAAGCTTTCTTT. Translation gives CASSPGIIRDGLNTEAFF.

The chain recombines TRBV6-5 with TRBJ1-5; D remains ambiguous. The CDR3 is 13 residues long. V was trimmed by 8 bases and J by 4 bases, leaving 12 bases between them. From germline, CDR1 is MNHEY and CDR2 SVGAGI. The CDR3 spells CASVAAGNQPQHF. The CDR3 DNA is TGTGCCAGCGTTGCAGCCGGAAATCAGCCCCAGCATTTT.